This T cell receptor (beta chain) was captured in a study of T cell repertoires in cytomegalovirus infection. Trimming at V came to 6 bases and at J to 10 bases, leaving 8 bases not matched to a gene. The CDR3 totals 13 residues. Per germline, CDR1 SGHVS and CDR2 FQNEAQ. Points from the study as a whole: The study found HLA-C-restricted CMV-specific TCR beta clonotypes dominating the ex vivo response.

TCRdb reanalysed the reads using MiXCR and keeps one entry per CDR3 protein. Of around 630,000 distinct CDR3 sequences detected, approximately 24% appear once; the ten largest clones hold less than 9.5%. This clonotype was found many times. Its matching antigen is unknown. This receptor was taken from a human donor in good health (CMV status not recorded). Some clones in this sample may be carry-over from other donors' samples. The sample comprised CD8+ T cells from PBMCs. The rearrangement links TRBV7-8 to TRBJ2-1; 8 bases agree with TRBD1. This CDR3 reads CASRAGTGSEQFF. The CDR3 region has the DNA TGTGCCAGCAGGGCCGGGACAGGAAGCGAGCAGTTCTTC. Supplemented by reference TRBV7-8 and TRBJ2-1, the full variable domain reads GAGVSQSPRYKVAKRGQDVALRCDPISGHVSLFWYQQALGQGPEFLTYFQNEAQLDKSGLPSDRFFAERPEGSVSTLKIQRTQQEDSAVYLCASRAGTGSEQFFGPGTRLTVL.